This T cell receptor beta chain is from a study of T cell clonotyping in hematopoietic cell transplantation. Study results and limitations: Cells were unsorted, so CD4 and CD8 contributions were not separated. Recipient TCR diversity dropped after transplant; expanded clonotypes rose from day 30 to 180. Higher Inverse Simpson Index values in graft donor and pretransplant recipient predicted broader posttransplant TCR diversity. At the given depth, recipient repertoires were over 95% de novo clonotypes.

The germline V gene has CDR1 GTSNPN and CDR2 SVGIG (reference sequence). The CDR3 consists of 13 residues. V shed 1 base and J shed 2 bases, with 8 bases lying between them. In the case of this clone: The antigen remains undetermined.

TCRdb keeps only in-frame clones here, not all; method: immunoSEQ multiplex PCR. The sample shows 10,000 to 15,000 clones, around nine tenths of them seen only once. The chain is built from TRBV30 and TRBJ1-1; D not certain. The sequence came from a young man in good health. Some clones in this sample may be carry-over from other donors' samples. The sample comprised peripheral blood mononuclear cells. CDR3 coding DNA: TGTGCCTGGAGTGATGGCGTAAACACTGAAGCTTTCTTT. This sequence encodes CAWSDGVNTEAFF.